The 14 T cell receptor beta chains listed next were all sequenced from one sample in a study of Ad26.COV2.S vaccination and SARS-CoV-2 variants. Treatment reported: over 15 received Ad26.COV2.S at low or high dose, single or two shots; about 5 received placebo; per-sample allocation not given. Repertoires come from day 63 after the first vaccine or placebo injection. Using immunoSEQ multiplex PCR, the repertoire was profiled, and TCRdb retains in-frame clones only, with some absent. The table lists 430,000 or so clones, roughly 89% of them singletons. This specimen was peripheral blood, taken in a trial of Ad26.COV2.S vaccine versus placebo. The receptors were sampled from a person aged 18-60 years who received the Ad26.COV2.S COVID-19 vaccine or a placebo.

The rearrangement uses TRBV4-3 and TRBJ2-6, with 8 bases matching TRBD1. Trimming removed 1 base from V and 3 bases from J; junction bases left unmatched: 5. Germline assignment: CDR1 LGHNA and CDR2 YSLEER. This CDR3 is built from 17 residues. The CDR3 nucleotides read TGCGCCAGCAGCCAAGGGACAGGGAGAGGTGGGGCCAACGTCCTGACTTTC. It yields the protein CASSQGTGRGGANVLTF.

The gene calls are TRBV5-4 and TRBJ2-5; tentative D call: TRBD2 (5 bases). Trimming shortened V by 1 base and J by 3 bases, and 7 bases separated the two germline ends. CDR3 size: 13 residues. Germline V gene sequence: CDR1 SGHNT, CDR2 YYREEE (reference sequence). The CDR3 DNA reads TGTGCCAGCAGCTTGCTCGGGGAAGAGACCCAGTACTTC. It yields the protein CASSLLGEETQYF.

The table lists this clone with a count of one. This rearrangement joins TRBV27 to TRBJ2-7, with 8 bases aligning to TRBD2. This CDR3 region has 13 residues. CDR1 and CDR2 (germline): MNHEY, SMNVEV (reference sequence). J was trimmed by 4 bases and V by 6 bases; bases with no gene match: 5. The CDR3 reads CASSLAGRYEQYF. The CDR3, as DNA: TGTGCCAGCAGCTTAGCGGGGCGGTACGAGCAGTACTTC.

The chain recombines TRBV5-6 with TRBJ1-3; D is unresolved. Germline V gene lookup returns CDR1 SGHDT and CDR2 YYEEEE. The ends were cut back, 1 base at V and 0 bases at J, with 11 bases in the middle. The CDR3 sequence is 16 residues long. The CDR3 nucleotides read TGTGCCAGCAGCTTGTTTGGGAGGGTCTCTGGAAACACCATATATTTT. Encoded protein: CASSLFGRVSGNTIYF.

This chain uses TRBV5-4 with TRBJ2-7; D is unresolved. Deletions cut 4 bases from V and 9 bases from J, with 23 bases between. The CDR3 sequence is 15 residues long. CDR1 and CDR2 (germline): SGHNT, YYREEE (reference sequence). CDR3 coding DNA: TGTGCCAGCAGCACCAGTGGACGGCAGTTACTGGGGCAGTACTTC. Translation gives CASSTSGRQLLGQYF.

The gene calls are TRBV19 and TRBJ2-7; D is uncertain. Trimming stripped 3 bases from V and 2 bases from J, with 11 bases between. Per the germline V gene, CDR1 is LNHDA and CDR2 is SQIVND (reference sequence). CDR3 length: 14 amino acids. In DNA, the CDR3 is TGTGCCAGTAGTATCGCAATGGGAACCTACGAGCAGTACTTC. Protein: CASSIAMGTYEQYF.

V and J are TRBV6-2 or TRBV6-3 and TRBJ2-1, with unresolved D. Germline loops: CDR1 MNHEY, CDR2 SVGEGT. The V end was cut by 2 bases, the J end by 2 bases, with 16 bases between. The CDR3 is 17 amino acids. The CDR3 loop is CASSYGMWGKTYNEQFF. The CDR3 nucleotides read TGTGCCAGCAGTTACGGGATGTGGGGAAAAACCTACAATGAGCAGTTCTTC.

The chain uses TRBV28 and TRBJ2-5; the match to TRBD1 covers 9 bases. This CDR3 is built from 16 residues. The V segment lost 6 bases and the J segment 4 bases; nucleotides outside the gene matches: 12. Germline V gene data show CDR1 as MDHEN and CDR2 as SYDVKM. CDR3 sequence reads: CASSLPGTGPLETQYF. The CDR3 DNA reads TGTGCCAGCAGCTTACCAGGGACAGGGCCCTTAGAGACCCAGTACTTC.

The chain carries TRBV7-2 and TRBJ1-5; TRBD1 is a possible D gene (6 bases). V was cut by 5 bases and J by 2 bases, with 13 bases left in between. Per the germline V gene, CDR1 is SGHTA and CDR2 is FQGNSA. The CDR3 has 15 residues. Here the CDR3 reads CASSPGVQGNQPQHF. CDR3 bases: TGTGCCAGCAGCCCAGGGGTTCAGGGCAATCAGCCCCAGCATTTT.

DNA for the CDR3: TGCAGCGTTGCCCTTATGAAGGTGAACACTGAAGCTTTCTTT. It codes for CSVALMKVNTEAFF. The rearrangement uses TRBV29-1 and TRBJ1-1; D uncertain. Germline CDR1 is SQVTM and CDR2 is ANQGSEA. This CDR3 spans 14 amino acids. Trimming shortened V by 4 bases and J by 0 bases, and 12 bases separated the two germline ends.

V gene TRBV7-8 combines with J gene TRBJ2-3; either TRBD1 or TRBD2 may fit D (5 bases each). Germline CDR1 is SGHVS and CDR2 is FQNEAQ. This CDR3 is 15 amino acids long. Trimming took 3 bases from V and 5 from J, leaving 15 bases between them. In DNA form, the CDR3 reads TGTGCCAGCAGCTTCCCCGGGACGGCCGGAGATACGCAGTATTTT. It translates to CASSFPGTAGDTQYF.

The sample holds one count of this clone. This chain joins TRBV30 and TRBJ2-7; TRBD1 matches at 9 bases. The CDR3 has 13 amino acids. V dropped 5 bases and J dropped 2; count of bases not matched to a gene: 4. Germline loops: CDR1 GTSNPN, CDR2 SVGIG (reference sequence). CDR3 residues: CAWGTGTPYEQYF. Here the CDR3 DNA reads TGTGCCTGGGGGACAGGGACCCCCTACGAGCAGTACTTC.

The V gene is TRBV27, the J gene TRBJ1-2; D ambiguous. V lost 0 bases, J lost 8 bases, and 16 bases lay in between. Germline V lookup: CDR1 MNHEY, CDR2 SMNVEV (reference sequence). The CDR3 is made up of 15 amino acids. The CDR3, as DNA: TGTGCCAGCAGTTTATCGGCACTCACCGGCGGGGGCTACACCTTC. Translation: CASSLSALTGGGYTF.

The sample holds a few counts of this clone. This chain links TRBV4-2 with TRBJ1-3; D is ambiguous. This CDR3 is built from 16 residues. Trimming took off 0 bases at V and 0 bases at J, with 9 bases between the two ends. Germline CDR1 reads LGHNA; CDR2 reads YNFKEQ. The CDR3 sequence is CASSQERWNSGNTIYF. The CDR3 DNA is TGTGCCAGCAGCCAAGAGAGATGGAACTCTGGAAACACCATATATTTT.